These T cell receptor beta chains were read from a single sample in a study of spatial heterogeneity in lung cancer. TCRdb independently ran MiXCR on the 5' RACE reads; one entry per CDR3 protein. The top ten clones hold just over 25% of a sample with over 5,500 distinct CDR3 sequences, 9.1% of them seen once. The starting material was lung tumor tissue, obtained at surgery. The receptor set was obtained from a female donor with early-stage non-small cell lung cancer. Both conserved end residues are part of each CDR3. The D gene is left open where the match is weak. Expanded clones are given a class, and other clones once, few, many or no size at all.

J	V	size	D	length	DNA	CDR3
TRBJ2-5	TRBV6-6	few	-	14	TGTGCCAGCAGTTCATGGGGGCCCGGGGAGACCCAGTACTTC	CASSSWGPGETQYF
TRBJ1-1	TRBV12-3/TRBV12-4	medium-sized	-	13	TGTGCCAGCAGCAAAATTGAGAACACTGAAGCTTTCTTT	CASSKIENTEAFF
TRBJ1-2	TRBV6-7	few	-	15	TGTGCCAGCAGTAGCTCGCTTTCAGCTAACTATGGCTACACCTTC	CASSSSLSANYGYTF
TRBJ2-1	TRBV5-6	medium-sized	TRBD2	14	TGTGCCAGCAGCCGAACTAGCGGCGGGGGTGAGCAGTTCTTC	CASSRTSGGGEQFF
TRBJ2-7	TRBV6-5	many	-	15	TGTGCCAGCAGTCGCCGACCCCAGCCTTTCTACGAGCAGTACTTC	CASSRRPQPFYEQYF
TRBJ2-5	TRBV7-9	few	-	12	TGTGCCAGCAGCCAAGGGCTGATTCGACAGTACTTC	CASSQGLIRQYF
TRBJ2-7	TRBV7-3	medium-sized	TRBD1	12	TGTGCCAGCAGCGTCCCAGGGGGCGAGCAGTACTTC	CASSVPGGEQYF
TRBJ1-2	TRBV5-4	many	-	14	TGTGCCAGCAGCTTGTGGTGGAACCGACCCGGCTACACCTTC	CASSLWWNRPGYTF
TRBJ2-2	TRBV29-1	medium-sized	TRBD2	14	TGCAGCGCCTCACGGACTAGCGGGACCGGGGAGCTGTTTTTT	CSASRTSGTGELFF
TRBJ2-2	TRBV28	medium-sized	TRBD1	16	TGTGCCAGCAAAGCGACAGGGCCCGGAAACACCGGGGAGCTGTTTTTT	CASKATGPGNTGELFF
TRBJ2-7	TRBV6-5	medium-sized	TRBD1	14	TGTGCCAGCAGTACCTCAGGGGGCTCCTACGAGCAGTACTTC	CASSTSGGSYEQYF
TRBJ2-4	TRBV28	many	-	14	TGTGCCAGCAGTTTATGGGGAGCCAAAAACATTCAGTACTTC	CASSLWGAKNIQYF
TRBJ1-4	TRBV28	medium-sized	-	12	TGTGCCAGCACCAATCCTCGGGGAAAACTGTTTTTT	CASTNPRGKLFF
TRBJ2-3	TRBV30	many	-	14	TGTGCCTTCGCCACAGGGATTAGGGCAGATACGCAGTATTTT	CAFATGIRADTQYF
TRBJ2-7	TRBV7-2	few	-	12	TGTGCCAGCATCTCCGGTCCGGGCGAGCAGTACTTC	CASISGPGEQYF
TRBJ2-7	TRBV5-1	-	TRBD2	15	TGCGCCAGCAGCTGGGGACTAGCGGGGGCCTACGAGCAGTACTTC	CASSWGLAGAYEQYF
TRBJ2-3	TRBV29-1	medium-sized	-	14	TGCAGCGTTGAGGAGGGGAGAAGCACAGATACGCAGTATTTT	CSVEEGRSTDTQYF
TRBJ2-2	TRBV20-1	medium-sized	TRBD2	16	TGCAGTGCTAGTAGGCTAGAGCGGGGGAACACCGGGGAGCTGTTTTTT	CSASRLERGNTGELFF
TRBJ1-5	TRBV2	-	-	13	TGTGCCAGCAGTTCGCAGGGTGGGCAGCCCCAGCATTTT	CASSSQGGQPQHF
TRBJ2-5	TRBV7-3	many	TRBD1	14	TGTGCCAGCAGCTTAAACAGGGGAAGAGAGACCCAGTACTTC	CASSLNRGRETQYF
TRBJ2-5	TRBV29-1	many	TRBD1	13	TGCAGCGCCGATCTACAGGGGGCGAAGACCCAGTACTTC	CSADLQGAKTQYF
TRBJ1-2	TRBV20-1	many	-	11	TGCAGTGCTCCGACAGTACCTGGCTACACCTTC	CSAPTVPGYTF
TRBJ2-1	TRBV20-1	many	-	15	TGCAGTGCTAGAGATGGCGGGACGGACAACAATGAGCAGTTCTTC	CSARDGGTDNNEQFF
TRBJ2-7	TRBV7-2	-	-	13	TGTGCCAGCAGTAGCTTGGGCAACTACGAGCAGTACTTC	CASSSLGNYEQYF
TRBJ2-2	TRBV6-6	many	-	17	TGTGCCAGCAGTTACTCGGGGAAGCGGATGAACACCGGGGAGCTGTTTTTT	CASSYSGKRMNTGELFF
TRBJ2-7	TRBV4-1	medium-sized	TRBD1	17	TGCGCCAGCAGCCAAACTCCCGCGGGACAGGGGACCTACGAGCAGTACTTC	CASSQTPAGQGTYEQYF
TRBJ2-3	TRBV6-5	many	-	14	TGTGCCAGCAGTTACACCGGGACAACAGATACGCAGTATTTT	CASSYTGTTDTQYF
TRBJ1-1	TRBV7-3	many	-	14	TGTGCCAGCAGCTTACTTGGAGGGGCGCGAGGAGCTTTCTTT	CASSLLGGARGAFF
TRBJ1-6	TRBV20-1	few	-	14	TGCAGTGCTAGAAATGGGCAGGGGCTGACACCCCTCCACTTT	CSARNGQGLTPLHF
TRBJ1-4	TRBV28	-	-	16	TGTGCCTCCCGGAGGGGTGGCGGTTTAACTAATGAAAAACTGTTTTTT	CASRRGGGLTNEKLFF
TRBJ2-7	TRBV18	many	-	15	TGTGCCAGCTCACCACCGGGCGCGAGCTCCTACGAGCAGTACTTC	CASSPPGASSYEQYF
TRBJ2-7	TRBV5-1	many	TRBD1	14	TGCGCCAGCAGCTCCGGACAGGGGAGGTACGAGCAGTACTTC	CASSSGQGRYEQYF
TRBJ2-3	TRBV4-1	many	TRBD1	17	TGCGCCAGCAGCCAAGATGGGGGGACAGGCCTCAGGGATACGCAGTATTTT	CASSQDGGTGLRDTQYF
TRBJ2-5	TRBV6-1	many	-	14	TGTGCCAGCAGTGCCCGGGACTCGCTAGGGACCCAGTACTTC	CASSARDSLGTQYF
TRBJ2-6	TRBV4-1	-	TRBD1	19	TGCGCCAGCAGCCAAGAGGGCAGGGGGCGCCTACATGGGGCCAACGTCCTGACTTTC	CASSQEGRGRLHGANVLTF
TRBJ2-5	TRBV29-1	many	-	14	TGCAGCGTTGCGACTAACTTGGGAGAAGAGACCCAGTACTTC	CSVATNLGEETQYF
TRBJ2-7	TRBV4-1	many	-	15	TGCGCCAGCAGTCCCCGGCAGGGGCCCTCCTACGAGCAGTACTTC	CASSPRQGPSYEQYF
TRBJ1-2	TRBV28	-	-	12	TGTGCCAGCAGGGGGACCAACTATGGCTACACCTTC	CASRGTNYGYTF
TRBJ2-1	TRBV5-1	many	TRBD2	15	TGCGCCAGCAGCTCTAGCGGGGGGATTGACAATGAGCAGTTCTTC	CASSSSGGIDNEQFF
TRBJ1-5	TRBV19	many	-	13	TGTGCCAGTCAAGCAGCCTATAATCAGCCCCAGCATTTT	CASQAAYNQPQHF
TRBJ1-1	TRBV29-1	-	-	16	TGCAGCGTTGCTGGGCTCTCCTCCCCGGGGAACACTGAAGCTTTCTTT	CSVAGLSSPGNTEAFF
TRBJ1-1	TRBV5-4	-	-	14	TGTGCCAGCAGCTTGGACGGGACAAACACTGAAGCTTTCTTT	CASSLDGTNTEAFF
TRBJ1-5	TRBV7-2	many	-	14	TGTGCCAGCAGCTTAGGGGGAGAGCATCAGCCCCAGCATTTT	CASSLGGEHQPQHF
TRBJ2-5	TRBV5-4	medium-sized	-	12	TGTGCCAGCAGCTTGGGTTTCGAGACCCAGTACTTC	CASSLGFETQYF
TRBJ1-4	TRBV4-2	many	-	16	TGTGCCAGCACCACTAGTGTAGGGCCAGGAAATGAAAAACTGTTTTTT	CASTTSVGPGNEKLFF
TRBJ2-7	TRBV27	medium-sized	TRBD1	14	TGTGCCAGCAGTTTTAACCCGACAGGGACCGAGCAGTACTTC	CASSFNPTGTEQYF
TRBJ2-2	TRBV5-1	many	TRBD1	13	TGCGCCAGCAGGGGGACAGCCACCGGGGAGCTGTTTTTT	CASRGTATGELFF
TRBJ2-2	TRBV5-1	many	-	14	TGCGCCAGCAGCTTGGCCTGGTTCACCGGGGAGCTGTTTTTT	CASSLAWFTGELFF
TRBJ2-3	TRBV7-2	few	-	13	TGTGCCAGCAGCTTCATTCACACAGATACGCAGTATTTT	CASSFIHTDTQYF
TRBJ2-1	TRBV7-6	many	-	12	TGTGCCAGCAGCTCCCTCGGGAATGAGCAGTTCTTC	CASSSLGNEQFF